The clone carrying this TCR beta chain was recorded only once. The sample comes from a study of control samples from healthy donors and cancer patients. V was cut by 2 bases and J by 4 bases, with 12 bases left in between. The CDR3 spans 15 residues. Germline values: CDR1 MNHEY, CDR2 SVGAGI. Only in-frame clones appear in the TCRdb table, and some are missing; sequencing was by immunoSEQ multiplex PCR. The sample has 89,000 or so clones, around 87% seen once; the top ten hold roughly 20%. This TCR was recovered from a man between 45 and 60 years old in good health. J is TRBJ1-3 and V is TRBV6-5; tentatively, D is TRBD1 (5 bases). The sample was blood. For the CDR3, the DNA is TGTGCCAGCAGTTACGTGGGGGGGTCGGGAAACACCATATATTTT. Its protein product is CASSYVGGSGNTIYF.